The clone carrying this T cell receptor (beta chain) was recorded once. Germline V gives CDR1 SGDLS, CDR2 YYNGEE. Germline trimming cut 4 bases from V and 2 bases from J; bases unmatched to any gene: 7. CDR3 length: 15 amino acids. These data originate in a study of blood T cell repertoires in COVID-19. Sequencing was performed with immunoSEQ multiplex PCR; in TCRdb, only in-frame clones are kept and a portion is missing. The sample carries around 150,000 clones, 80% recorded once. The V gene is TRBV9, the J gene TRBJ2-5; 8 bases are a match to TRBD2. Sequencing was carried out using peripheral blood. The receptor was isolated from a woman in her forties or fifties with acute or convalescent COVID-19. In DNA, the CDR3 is TGTGCCAGCAGCCGATCTCCTAGCGGGCAAGAGACCCAGTACTTC. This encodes CASSRSPSGQETQYF.